This T cell receptor beta chain was identified during a study of blood T cell repertoires in COVID-19. Study-wide background: PBMCs, B-cell-depleted T cells, or T cells were the source of the cDNA or gDNA that made up the material.

Assay: immunoSEQ multiplex PCR; the TCRdb copy retains only in-frame clones and omits some. The sample includes around 50,000 clones, 82% of them seen just once. Trimming took 1 base from V and 4 from J; bases not matched to a gene: 1. Per germline, CDR1 LGHDT and CDR2 YNNKEL (reference sequence). The CDR3 spans 14 residues. This chain links TRBV3-1 (or the pseudogene TRBV3-2) with TRBJ1-3, with 7 bases fitting TRBD1. The sequencing sample was made of peripheral blood. This receptor was taken from a man in his forties with acute or convalescent COVID-19. Here the CDR3 reads CASSQGQGGNTIYF. In nucleotides, the CDR3 is TGTGCCAGCAGCCAAGGACAGGGCGGAAACACCATATATTTT.